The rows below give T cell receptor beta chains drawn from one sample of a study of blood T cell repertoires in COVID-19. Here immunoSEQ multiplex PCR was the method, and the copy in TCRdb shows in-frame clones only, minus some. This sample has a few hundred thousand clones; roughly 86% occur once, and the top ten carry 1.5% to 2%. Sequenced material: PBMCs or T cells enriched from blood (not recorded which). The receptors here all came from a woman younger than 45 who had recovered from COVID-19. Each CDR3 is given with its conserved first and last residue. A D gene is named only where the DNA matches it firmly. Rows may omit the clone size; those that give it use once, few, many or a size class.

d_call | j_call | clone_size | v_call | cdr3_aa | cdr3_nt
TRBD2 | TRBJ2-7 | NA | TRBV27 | CASKKAGSLLSQYF | TGTGCCAGCAAGAAAGCGGGATCTTTGCTCAGTCAGTACTTC
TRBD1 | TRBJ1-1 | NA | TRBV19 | CASSPRQGVNTEAFF | TGTGCCAGTAGTCCTCGACAGGGGGTGAACACTGAAGCTTTCTTT
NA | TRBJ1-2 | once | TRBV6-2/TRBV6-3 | CASSRGHGTTNYGYTF | TGTGCCAGCAGTAGGGGACATGGGACTACTAACTATGGCTACACCTTC
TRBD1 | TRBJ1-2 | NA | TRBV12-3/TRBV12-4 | CASNRGAGYGYTF | TGTGCCAGCAACAGGGGAGCGGGCTATGGCTACACCTTC
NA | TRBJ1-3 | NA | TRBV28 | CASSSPGRSGNTIYF | TGTGCCAGCAGTTCCCCCGGGAGGTCTGGAAACACCATATATTTT
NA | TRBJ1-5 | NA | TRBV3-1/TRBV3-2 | CASSRSQGNQPQHF | TGTGCCAGCAGCCGGTCTCAGGGGAATCAGCCCCAGCATTTT
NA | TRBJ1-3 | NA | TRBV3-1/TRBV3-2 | CASRSRRGNFAGNTIYF | TGTGCCAGCAGATCACGCCGGGGGAATTTCGCGGGAAACACCATATATTTT
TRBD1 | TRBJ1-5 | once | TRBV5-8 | CASSWGQEDQPQHF | TGTGCCAGCAGCTGGGGACAGGAGGATCAGCCCCAGCATTTT
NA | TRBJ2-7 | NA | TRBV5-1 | CASSVIGLIYEQYF | TGCGCCAGCAGCGTGATCGGACTGATATACGAGCAGTACTTC
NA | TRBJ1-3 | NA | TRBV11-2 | CASSPRVTSGNTIYF | TGTGCCAGCAGTCCCAGGGTTACCTCTGGAAACACCATATATTTT
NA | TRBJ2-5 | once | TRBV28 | CATEGGGLQETQYF | TGTGCCACCGAAGGGGGGGGACTCCAAGAGACCCAGTACTTC
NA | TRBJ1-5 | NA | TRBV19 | CASSIQVTQPQHF | TGTGCCAGTAGTATACAGGTAACTCAGCCCCAGCATTTT
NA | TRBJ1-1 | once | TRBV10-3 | CAISPFPVNTEAFF | TGTGCCATCAGCCCGTTTCCTGTGAACACTGAAGCTTTCTTT
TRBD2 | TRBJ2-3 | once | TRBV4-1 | CASSSERGRSTDTQYF | TGCGCCAGCAGCTCTGAGCGGGGGCGCAGCACAGATACGCAGTATTTT
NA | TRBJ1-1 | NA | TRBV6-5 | CASSYRRGTEAFF | TGTGCCAGCAGTTACAGGCGAGGAACTGAAGCTTTCTTT
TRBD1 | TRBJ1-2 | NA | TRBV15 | CSLTGCDYGYTF | TGTTCCTTGACAGGGTGCGACTATGGCTACACCTTC
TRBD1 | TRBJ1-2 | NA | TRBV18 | CASSRLLGQGGGYTF | TGTGCCAGCTCACGCCTCCTTGGACAGGGGGGAGGCTACACCTTC
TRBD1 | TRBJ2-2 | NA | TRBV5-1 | CASSWDRFDGELFF | TGCGCCAGCAGCTGGGACAGGTTCGACGGGGAGCTGTTTTTT
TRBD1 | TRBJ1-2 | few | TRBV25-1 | CASSDYGTGAYGYTF | TGTGCCAGCAGTGATTACGGGACAGGGGCCTATGGCTACACCTTC
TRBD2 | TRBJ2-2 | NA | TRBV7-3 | CASSVGLAGGLTTGELFF | TGTGCCAGCAGCGTGGGACTAGCGGGGGGGCTTACCACCGGGGAGCTGTTTTTT
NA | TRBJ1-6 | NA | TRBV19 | CASSWSLANSPLHF | TGTGCCAGTAGTTGGTCCCTAGCCAATTCACCCCTCCACTTT
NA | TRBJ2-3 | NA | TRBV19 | CASSTSDRDTQYF | TGTGCCAGTAGCACGTCAGACAGGGATACGCAGTATTTT
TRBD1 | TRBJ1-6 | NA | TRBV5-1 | CASSLGQGGINSPLHF | TGCGCCAGCAGCCTAGGACAGGGCGGGATTAATTCACCCCTCCACTTT
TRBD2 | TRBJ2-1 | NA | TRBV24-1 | CATSDSAGGTNNEQFF | TGTGCCACCAGTGATTCGGCGGGAGGGACTAACAATGAGCAGTTCTTC
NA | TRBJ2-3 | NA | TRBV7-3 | CASSLEAGAQYF | TGTGCCAGCAGCTTAGAGGCGGGCGCGCAGTATTTT
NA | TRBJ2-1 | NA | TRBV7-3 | CASSEQGGEQFF | TGTGCCAGCAGCGAACAAGGCGGTGAGCAGTTCTTC
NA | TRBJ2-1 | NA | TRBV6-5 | CASSSRGGRRPFF | TGTGCCAGCAGTTCCCGAGGAGGCCGCCGGCCGTTCTTC
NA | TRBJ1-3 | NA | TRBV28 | CASLRRLSGNTIYF | TGTGCCAGCCTACGGCGGCTCTCTGGAAACACCATATATTTT
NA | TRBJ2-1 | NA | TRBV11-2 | CASSQGGWTQDNEQFF | TGTGCCAGCAGCCAGGGGGGCTGGACCCAAGACAATGAGCAGTTCTTC
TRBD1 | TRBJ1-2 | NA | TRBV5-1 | CASSLVGTGDYGYTF | TGCGCCAGCAGCTTGGTTGGGACAGGAGACTATGGCTACACCTTC
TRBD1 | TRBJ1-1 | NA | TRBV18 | CASSLGQGSNTEAFF | TGTGCCAGCTCCTTAGGACAGGGGTCGAACACTGAAGCTTTCTTT
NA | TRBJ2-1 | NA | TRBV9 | CASSVGANEQFF | TGTGCCAGCAGCGTAGGGGCGAATGAGCAGTTCTTC
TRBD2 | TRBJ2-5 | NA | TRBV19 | CASSIPAGVGETQYF | TGTGCCAGTAGTATACCAGCGGGGGTTGGGGAGACCCAGTACTTC
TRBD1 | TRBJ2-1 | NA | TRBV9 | CASSPGTGLHEQFF | TGTGCCAGCAGCCCCGGGACAGGGTTGCATGAGCAGTTCTTC
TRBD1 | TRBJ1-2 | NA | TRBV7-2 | CASSLDAGGHYGYTF | TGTGCCAGCAGCTTAGATGCAGGGGGCCACTATGGCTACACCTTC
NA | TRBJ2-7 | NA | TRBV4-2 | CASSPSAPGSYEQYF | TGTGCCAGCAGCCCCTCGGCTCCGGGTTCCTACGAGCAGTACTTC
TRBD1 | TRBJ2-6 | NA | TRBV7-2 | CASTFGTGVSGANVLTF | TGTGCCAGCACCTTCGGGACAGGGGTATCTGGGGCCAACGTCCTGACTTTC
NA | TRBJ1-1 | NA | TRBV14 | CASSQDGTSYVPEAFF | TGTGCCAGCAGCCAAGATGGCACCAGTTATGTCCCTGAAGCTTTCTTT
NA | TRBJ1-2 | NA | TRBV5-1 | CASSLDNWSYGYTF | TGCGCCAGCAGCTTGGACAACTGGAGCTATGGCTACACCTTC
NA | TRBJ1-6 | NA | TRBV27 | CASRERGWGSPLHF | TGTGCCAGCCGTGAAAGGGGTTGGGGTTCACCCCTCCACTTT
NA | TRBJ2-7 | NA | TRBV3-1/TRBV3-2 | CASSQVAGHEQYF | TGTGCCAGCAGCCAAGTCGCGGGACACGAGCAGTACTTC
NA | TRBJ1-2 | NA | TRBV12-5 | CASGLVSTPGYGYTF | TGTGCTAGTGGTTTGGTATCGACACCAGGCTATGGCTACACCTTC
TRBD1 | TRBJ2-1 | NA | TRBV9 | CASSVSNEGAAWNEQFF | TGTGCCAGCAGCGTCTCCAATGAGGGGGCGGCGTGGAATGAGCAGTTCTTC
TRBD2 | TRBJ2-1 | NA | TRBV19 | CASSISGALYEQFF | TGTGCCAGTAGTATTAGCGGGGCTCTGTATGAGCAGTTCTTC
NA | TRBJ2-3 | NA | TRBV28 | CASSFSSGASTDTQYF | TGTGCCAGCAGTTTCTCATCGGGAGCTAGCACAGATACGCAGTATTTT
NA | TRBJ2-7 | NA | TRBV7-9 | CASSLGPGEQYF | TGTGCCAGCAGCTTAGGGCCGGGGGAGCAGTACTTC
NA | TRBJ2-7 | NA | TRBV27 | CASSFNRGRAYEQYF | TGTGCCAGCAGTTTTAACAGGGGGAGGGCCTACGAGCAGTACTTC
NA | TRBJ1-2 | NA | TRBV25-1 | CASSEFRAGSGYTF | TGTGCCAGCAGTGAATTCAGGGCGGGGAGCGGCTACACCTTC
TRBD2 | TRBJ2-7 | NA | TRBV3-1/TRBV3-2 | CASSQVGLGSGRLEQYF | TGTGCCAGCAGCCAAGTCGGGCTTGGTAGCGGGAGACTTGAGCAGTACTTC
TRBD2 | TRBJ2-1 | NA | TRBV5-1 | CASGTSGASYNEQFF | TGCGCCAGCGGGACTAGCGGGGCCTCCTACAATGAGCAGTTCTTC
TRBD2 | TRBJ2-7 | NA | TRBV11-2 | CASSSRPGLAKSYEQYF | TGTGCCAGCAGCTCGCGACCCGGACTAGCGAAGTCCTACGAGCAGTACTTC
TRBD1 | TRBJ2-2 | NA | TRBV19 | CASRPGTGLAGELFF | TGTGCCAGTAGACCCGGGACAGGGTTAGCCGGGGAGCTGTTTTTT
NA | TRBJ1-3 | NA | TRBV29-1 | CSVYLGVPGNTIYF | TGCAGCGTCTACCTAGGCGTACCTGGAAACACCATATATTTT
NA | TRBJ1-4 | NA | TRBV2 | CASSDRDEKLFF | TGTGCCAGCAGTGACCGGGATGAAAAACTGTTTTTT
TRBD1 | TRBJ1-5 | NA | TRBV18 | CASSPPPGGQPQHF | TGTGCCAGCTCACCACCGCCAGGGGGCCAGCCCCAGCATTTT